This T cell receptor beta chain stems from a study of shared clonotypes between healthy human individuals. Points from the study as a whole: Shared clonotypes: approximately 5% naive CD4, under 4% naive CD8, less than 2.5% memory CD4, 0.4% memory CD8.

Comments on this clone: The antigen is not known.

CD45RO-negative cells were positively selected for CCR7, leaving out terminally differentiated effector memory CD45RA+ cells. Profiled with immunoSEQ multiplex PCR; TCRdb holds only in-frame clones, not every one. The table has about 2.1 million clones, under 95% seen once. This TCR was sampled from a man aged 18 to 30 in good health. Some clones in this sample may be carry-over from other donors' samples. The sequenced sample consisted of naive CD8+ T cells from PBMCs.

DNA for the CDR3: TGTGCCATCAAGTCGAACAGGGCGTCTCAGCCCCAGCATTTT. It is translated as CAIKSNRASQPQHF. This chain links TRBV10-3 with TRBJ1-5; possibly TRBD1 for D (6 bases). The germline V gene encodes CDR1 ENHRY and CDR2 SYGVKD. This CDR3 has 14 amino acids. V shed 7 bases and J shed 6 bases, with 16 bases lying between them.